Shown below are 10 T cell receptor beta chains from a single sample sequenced in a study of shared clonotypes between healthy human individuals. CD8 cells classed as naive were CD45RO-negative and positively selected for CCR7, excluding terminally differentiated effector memory CD45RA+ cells. Method: immunoSEQ multiplex PCR; TCRdb's copy keeps in-frame clones and lacks some. The table shows 600,000 or so clones, with 85% to 95% occurring only once. The sample consisted of naive CD8+ T cells sorted from blood. Receptors were obtained from a woman aged 30 to 39 in good health.

The chain links TRBV4-2 to TRBJ2-1; D assignment may be TRBD1 or TRBD2 (6 bases each). The CDR3 loop spans 18 amino acids. CDR1 LGHNA and CDR2 YNFKEQ come from the germline V gene. V lost 4 bases and J 9 bases, leaving 28 bases between the germline ends. CDR3 region: CASSPRTERGAGLSEQFF. DNA for the CDR3: TGTGCCAGCAGCCCCAGGACAGAAAGGGGAGCGGGTCTAAGTGAGCAGTTCTTC.

The genes are TRBV1 and TRBJ2-3. TRBV1 is labeled a pseudogene. The CDR3 runs to 15 residues. The chain's CDR3 is CTSSQGGPPTDTQYF. The CDR3, as DNA: TGCACCAGCAGCCAAGGGGGTCCGCCGACAGATACGCAGTATTTT.

This chain links TRBV6-1 with TRBJ2-7; 9 bases fit TRBD2. The CDR3 spans 15 residues. Unmatched junction bases numbered 8, after V lost 3 bases and J lost 5 bases. CDR1 MNHNS and CDR2 SASEGT come from the germline V gene. The CDR3 sequence: CASSELAGRIHEQYF. The CDR3 region has the DNA TGTGCCAGCAGTGAGCTAGCGGGAAGAATACACGAGCAGTACTTC.

The rearrangement joins TRBV27 to TRBJ1-5; D perhaps matches TRBD1 (5 bases). CDR3 size: 14 residues. The V end lost 2 bases, the J end lost 6 bases, and 11 bases lay between the germline ends. The germline CDR1 and CDR2 sequences are MNHEY and SMNVEV (reference sequence). Here the CDR3 DNA reads TGTGCCAGCAGTTTAGGGGGGTTCCCTCAGCCCCAGCATTTT. This sequence encodes CASSLGGFPQPQHF.

The chain uses TRBV15 and TRBJ2-2; D is undetermined. The CDR3 is 17 amino acids. V lost 2 bases and J lost 5, with 18 bases in between. The germline V gene has CDR1 LNHNV and CDR2 YYDKDF (reference sequence). The CDR3 here is CATSRLETWVRTGELFF. The CDR3 coding sequence is TGTGCCACCAGCAGACTAGAGACCTGGGTGAGGACCGGGGAGCTGTTTTTT.

V usage is TRBV6-5 and J usage is TRBJ2-2; TRBD2 matches 10 bases. The CDR3 is 16 amino acids. V shed 2 bases, J shed 6 bases, and the junction held 6 bases outside the gene matches. The germline gives CDR1 MNHEY, CDR2 SVGAGI. The CDR3 is CASSYAAGGVAGELFF. The CDR3 nucleotides read TGTGCCAGCAGTTACGCAGCGGGAGGGGTGGCCGGGGAGCTGTTTTTT.

The rearrangement links TRBV4-1 to TRBJ1-3; possibly TRBD1 for D (6 bases). The CDR3 extends over 15 amino acids. With 2 bases removed from V and 3 bases from J, the gap between germline ends came to 11 bases. In germline, CDR1 is MGHRA, CDR2 YSYEKL. The CDR3: CASSQTGLGGNTIYF. CDR3 sequence (DNA): TGCGCCAGCAGCCAAACAGGGCTAGGTGGAAACACCATATATTTT.

The chain employs TRBV23-1 and TRBJ2-3; tentatively, D is TRBD2 (5 bases). Being an ORF, TRBV23-1 has a function that is uncertain. The CDR3 has 16 amino acids. The germline V and J ends were trimmed by 0 bases and 3 bases, with 13 bases remaining between them. The CDR3 loop reads CASSQSLDEGTDTQYF. The CDR3 DNA reads TGCGCCAGCAGTCAATCGCTCGACGAGGGAACAGATACGCAGTATTTT.

This clone has only one observation. This chain links TRBV5-1 with TRBJ2-7; perhaps TRBD2 as D (6 bases). Germline CDR1 SGHRS, CDR2 YFSETQ. Trimming stripped 6 bases from V and 3 bases from J, with 19 bases between. The CDR3 is 15 amino acids. The CDR3 region is CASTPHRDSHYEQYF. DNA for the CDR3: TGCGCCAGCACCCCTCACCGGGACTCTCACTACGAGCAGTACTTC.

This chain joins TRBV18 and TRBJ2-1; 13 bases map to TRBD2. This CDR3 region has 13 residues. The germline gives CDR1 KGHSH, CDR2 LQKENI. V was clipped by 8 bases and J by 10 bases; unmatched bases: 5. The CDR3 DNA follows: TGTGCCAGCGCCGGGACTAGCGGGAAAGAGCAGTTCTTC. This gives the protein CASAGTSGKEQFF.